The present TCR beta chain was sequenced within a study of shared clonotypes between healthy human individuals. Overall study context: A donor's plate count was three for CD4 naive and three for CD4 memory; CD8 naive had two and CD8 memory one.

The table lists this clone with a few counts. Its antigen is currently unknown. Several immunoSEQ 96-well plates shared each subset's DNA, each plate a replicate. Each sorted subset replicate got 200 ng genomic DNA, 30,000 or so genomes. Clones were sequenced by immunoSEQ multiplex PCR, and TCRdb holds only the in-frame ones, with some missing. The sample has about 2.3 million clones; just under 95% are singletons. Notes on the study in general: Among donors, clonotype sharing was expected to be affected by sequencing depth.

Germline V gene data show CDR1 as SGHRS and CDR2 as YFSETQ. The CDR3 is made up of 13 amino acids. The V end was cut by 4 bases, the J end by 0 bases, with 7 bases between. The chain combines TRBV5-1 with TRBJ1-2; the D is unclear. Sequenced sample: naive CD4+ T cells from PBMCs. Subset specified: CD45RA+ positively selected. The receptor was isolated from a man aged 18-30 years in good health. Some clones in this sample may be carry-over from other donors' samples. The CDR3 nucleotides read TGCGCCAGCAGCGGGGTCCCTAACTATGGCTACACCTTC. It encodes CASSGVPNYGYTF.